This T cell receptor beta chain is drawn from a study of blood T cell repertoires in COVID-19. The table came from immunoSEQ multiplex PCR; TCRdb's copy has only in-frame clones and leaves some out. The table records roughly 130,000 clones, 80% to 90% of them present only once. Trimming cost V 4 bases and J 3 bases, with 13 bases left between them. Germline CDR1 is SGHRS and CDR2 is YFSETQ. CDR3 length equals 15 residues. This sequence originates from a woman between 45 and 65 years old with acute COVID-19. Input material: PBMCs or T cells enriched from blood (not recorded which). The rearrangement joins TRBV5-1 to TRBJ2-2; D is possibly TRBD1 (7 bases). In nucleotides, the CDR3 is TGCGCCAGCAGCCGGCAGGGGGAGGACACCGGGGAGCTGTTTTTT. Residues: CASSRQGEDTGELFF.